Sequencing of this T cell receptor beta chain was carried out in a study of blood T cells in healthy people across ages. The use of a sample-barcoded 5' primer and a J-beta primer mix characterized a second PCR of roughly 6 to 11 cycles. TCRdb reprocessed the 5' RACE reads with MiXCR, giving one entry per CDR3 protein. The sample shows about 640,000 distinct CDR3 sequences, around two fifths of them seen only once. Concerning this clonotype: What it recognizes is unknown.

Drawing of peripheral blood yielded about 9.7 milliliters from each donor. The amount of total RNA extracted per sample was at least 5 micrograms. Findings and limits, study-wide: Across the age range, TCR beta diversity per million T cells fell in a roughly linear way. Using unsorted PBMCs precluded a conclusive naive versus antigen-experienced comparison.

The sample consisted of blood. This clonotype originated in a man older than 75 in good health.

The CDR3 spells CASSSTGFNEQYF. The CDR3 region has the DNA TGCGCCAGCAGCTCGACAGGGTTTAATGAGCAGTACTTC. The V and J genes are TRBV5-1 and TRBJ2-7; TRBD1 matches 7 bases. The CDR3 covers 13 residues. The V gene's germline CDR1 is SGHRS and CDR2 YFSETQ. Losses at the gene ends were 3 bases for V and 7 bases for J; bases not matched to a gene: 7.